What follows are 16 T cell receptor beta chains derived from one specimen sequenced in a study of shared clonotypes between healthy human individuals. Sequencing used immunoSEQ multiplex PCR; TCRdb keeps in-frame clones, though not all of them. In the table there are roughly 2.1 million clones, around 93% of which are singletons. Selected positively for CCR7 and CD45RO-negative, naive CD8 cells excluded terminally differentiated effector memory CD45RA+ cells. Input material: naive CD8+ T cells from PBMCs. Receptors were obtained from a man between 18 and 35 years old in good health. Some clones in this sample may be carry-over from other donors' samples.

The chain is built from TRBV12-5 and TRBJ1-1; maybe TRBD1 (5 bases). Trimming shortened V by 4 bases and J by 2 bases, and 8 bases separated the two germline ends. Germline CDR1 LGHNT, CDR2 FRNRAP. The CDR3 extends over 13 amino acids. The CDR3 loop is CASGYGGNTEAFF. As DNA, the CDR3 is TGTGCTAGTGGTTATGGGGGAAACACTGAAGCTTTCTTT.

The rearrangement links TRBV28 to TRBJ2-7; 7 nucleotides line up with TRBD2. Germline V CDR1 and CDR2: MDHEN, SYDVKM. The CDR3 is made up of 15 amino acids. J was trimmed by 6 bases and V by 6 bases; bases with no gene match: 14. The CDR3 is CASSPWEGRMGEQYF. The CDR3 DNA reads as TGTGCCAGCAGCCCATGGGAGGGGAGGATGGGCGAGCAGTACTTC.

The chain links TRBV7-3 to TRBJ2-2, with 7 nucleotides matching TRBD2. Unmatched junction bases numbered 17, after V lost 0 bases and J lost 7 bases. Germline CDR1 reads SGHTA; CDR2 reads FQGTGA. The CDR3 extends over 19 amino acids. As DNA, the CDR3 is TGTGCCAGCAGCTTAACGAGGGCCAGGGCGCGGGAGAAGAGCGGGGAGCTGTTTTTT. Its protein product is CASSLTRARAREKSGELFF.

The chain links TRBV11-2 to TRBJ1-2, with 7 bases matching TRBD1. This CDR3 spans 13 amino acids. Trimming removed 8 bases from V and 2 bases from J; junction bases left unmatched: 5. CDR1 and CDR2 (germline): SGHAT, FQNNGV. CDR3 coding DNA: TGTGCCAGCTTGGAACAGGGGAACTATGGCTACACCTTC. Residues: CASLEQGNYGYTF. Filled out from reference TRBV11-2 and TRBJ1-2, the complete variable domain reads EAGVAQSPRYKIIEKRQSVAFWCNPISGHATLYWYQQILGQGPKLLIQFQNNGVVDDSQLPKDRFSAERLKGVDSTLKIQPAKLEDSAVYLCASLEQGNYGYTFGSGTRLTVV.

The V gene is TRBV25-1, the J gene TRBJ2-5; 11 nucleotides agree with TRBD2. This CDR3 contains 17 residues. V dropped 4 bases and J dropped 5; count of bases not matched to a gene: 12. Germline values: CDR1 MGHDK, CDR2 SYGVNS. The CDR3 sequence: CASSGLISGRAYETQYF. CDR3 bases: TGTGCCAGCAGTGGATTGATTAGCGGGAGGGCCTATGAGACCCAGTACTTC.

The chain has TRBV7-6 and TRBJ2-1; D is uncertain. The CDR3 has 16 residues. Germline CDR1 is SGHVS and CDR2 is FNYEAQ. Trimming took off 1 base at V and 8 bases at J, with 18 bases between the two ends. The CDR3: CASSLDRTTPGHEQFF. As DNA, the CDR3 is TGTGCCAGCAGCTTAGATCGGACCACCCCCGGACATGAGCAGTTCTTC.

The chain links TRBV6-5 to TRBJ1-3; TRBD1 aligns across 8 bases. This CDR3 region has 14 residues. Germline V gene sequence: CDR1 MNHEY, CDR2 SVGAGI. Trimming took 2 bases from V and 4 from J; bases not matched to a gene: 1. The DNA of the CDR3 is TGTGCCAGCAGTTACGACAGGGGAGGAAACACCATATATTTT. As protein: CASSYDRGGNTIYF.

The chain joins TRBV7-8 to TRBJ1-5; D not certain. The CDR3 runs 18 residues. Deletions cut 4 bases from V and 0 bases from J, with 19 bases between. The germline gives CDR1 SGHVS, CDR2 FQNEAQ. CDR3 sequence reads: CASSSRSWADPSNQPQHF. The CDR3 DNA reads as TGTGCCAGCAGCTCACGCTCGTGGGCAGACCCTAGCAATCAGCCCCAGCATTTT.

V gene TRBV27 combines with J gene TRBJ2-1, with D possibly being TRBD1 (5 bases). The CDR3 is 16 residues long. Trimming cost V 1 base and J 0 bases, with 10 bases left between them. CDR1 is MNHEY, CDR2 SMNVEV, per germline (reference sequence). The CDR3 loop reads CASSLWGRSSYNEQFF. CDR3 coding DNA: TGTGCCAGCAGTTTATGGGGCAGGAGCTCCTACAATGAGCAGTTCTTC.

With regard to this clone: The same CDR3 can be traced to other DNA sequences in this sample. The chain couples TRBV29-1 to TRBJ1-1; D is undetermined. CDR3 length equals 12 residues. V lost 7 bases, J lost 2 bases, and 11 bases lay in between. Germline lookup yields CDR1 SQVTM and CDR2 ANQGSEA. The CDR3 DNA sequence: TGCAGCGCCCCGGGCCCAAACACTGAAGCTTTCTTT. Its protein product is CSAPGPNTEAFF.

The count of this clone is one. The CDR3 loop reads CASQDRGRGDEQYF. Here the CDR3 DNA reads TGCGCCAGTCAAGACAGGGGTAGGGGAGACGAGCAGTACTTC. V is TRBV5-1 and J is TRBJ2-7; 8 bases match TRBD1. Germline loops: CDR1 SGHRS, CDR2 YFSETQ. The CDR3 is 14 residues long. J gave up 5 bases and V 8 bases, and 12 bases lay outside the gene matches. Filled out from reference TRBV5-1 and TRBJ2-7, the complete variable domain reads KAGVTQTPRYLIKTRGQQVTLSCSPISGHRSVSWYQQTPGQGLQFLFEYFSETQRNKGNFPGRFSGRQFSNSRSEMNVSTLELGDSALYLCASQDRGRGDEQYFGPGTRLTVT.

CDR3 loop: CASKSPGGDYGYTF. CDR3 DNA: TGTGCCAGCAAGTCCCCAGGGGGCGACTATGGCTACACCTTC. This chain joins TRBV21-1 and TRBJ1-2; TRBD1 is the table's D call, not checked against the DNA. TRBV21-1 is annotated as a pseudogene. This CDR3 region has 14 residues.

This clone was counted a single time. The sample carries other DNA sequences with the same CDR3. The genes are TRBV27 and TRBJ2-7; 9 bases are shared with TRBD1. With 6 bases clipped from V and 4 bases from J, the junction kept 4 bases outside the gene matches. This CDR3 is built from 13 residues. The germline CDR1 and CDR2 sequences are MNHEY and SMNVEV (reference sequence). In DNA form, the CDR3 reads TGTGCCAGCAGCCACGGACAGGGGTACGAGCAGTACTTC. This codes for CASSHGQGYEQYF.

The CDR3 nucleotides read TGTGCCAGCAGCTTAGTAGCGGGGGAATACAATGAGCAGTTCTTC. Translation: CASSLVAGEYNEQFF. V gene TRBV7-3 combines with J gene TRBJ2-1, with 9 positions matching TRBD2. The V and J ends lost 2 bases and 4 bases, in that order; junction bases with no gene match: 3. This CDR3 spans 15 amino acids. CDR1 is SGHTA, CDR2 FQGTGA, per germline. The complete variable domain, with remaining parts taken from reference TRBV7-3 and TRBJ2-1, reads GAGVSQTPSNKVTEKGKYVELRCDPISGHTALYWYRQSLGQGPEFLIYFQGTGAADDSGLPNDRFFAVRPEGSVSTLKIQRTERGDSAVYLCASSLVAGEYNEQFFGPGTRLTVL.

The rearrangement uses TRBV5-8 and TRBJ2-1; perhaps TRBD2 as D (6 bases). This CDR3 has 20 amino acids. Per germline, CDR1 SGHTS and CDR2 YDEGEE. Trimming took 5 bases from V and 8 from J, leaving 35 bases between them. In DNA form, the CDR3 reads TGTGCCAGCAGTCCGGTTGGGACTTGGACGCTCAAGGTCCTATCCGATGAGCAGTTCTTC. This encodes CASSPVGTWTLKVLSDEQFF.

V is TRBV19 and J is TRBJ1-1, with D possibly TRBD1 on 6 matching bases. CDR3 size: 14 residues. V was shortened by 6 bases and J by 5 bases, with 16 bases between the two germline ends. Germline V lookup: CDR1 LNHDA, CDR2 SQIVND (reference sequence). The CDR3, as DNA: TGTGCCAGTAGCCCACGGGGGGCTGGGACTGAAGCTTTCTTT. Its translation: CASSPRGAGTEAFF.